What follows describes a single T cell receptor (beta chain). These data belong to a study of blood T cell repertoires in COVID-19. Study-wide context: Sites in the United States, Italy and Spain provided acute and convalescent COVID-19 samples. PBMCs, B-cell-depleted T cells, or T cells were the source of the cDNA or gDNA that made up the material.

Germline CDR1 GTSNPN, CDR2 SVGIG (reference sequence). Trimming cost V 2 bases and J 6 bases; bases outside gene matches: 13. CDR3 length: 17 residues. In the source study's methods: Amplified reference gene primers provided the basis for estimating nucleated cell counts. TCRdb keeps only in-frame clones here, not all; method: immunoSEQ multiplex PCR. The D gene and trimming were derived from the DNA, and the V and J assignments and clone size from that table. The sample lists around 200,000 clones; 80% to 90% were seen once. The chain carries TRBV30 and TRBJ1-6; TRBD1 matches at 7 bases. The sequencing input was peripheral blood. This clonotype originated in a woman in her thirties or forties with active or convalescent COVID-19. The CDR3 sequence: CAWSPVKTGLSNSPLHF. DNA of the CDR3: TGTGCCTGGAGTCCCGTAAAGACAGGGCTTTCTAATTCACCCCTCCACTTT. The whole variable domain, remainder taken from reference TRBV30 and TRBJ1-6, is SQTIHQWPATLVQPVGSPLSLECTVEGTSNPNLYWYRQAAGRGLQLLFYSVGIGQISSEVPQNLSASRPQDRQFILSSKKLLLSDSGFYLCAWSPVKTGLSNSPLHFGNGTRLTVT.